Included here is one TCR beta chain sequence, with context. Data came from immunoSEQ multiplex PCR; TCRdb stores just in-frame clones and leaves some out. Found here are about 310,000 clones, around 87% of them singletons; the top ten hold 1%. This specimen comes from a study of blood T cell repertoires in COVID-19. The sequencing input was peripheral blood. The source of this sequence is a man between 50 and 59 years old with active or convalescent COVID-19.

CDR3 sequence (DNA): TGCAGTGCTAGTAGGTCTAGCGGGAGGAAGTACGAGCAGTACTTC. It encodes CSASRSSGRKYEQYF. This rearrangement joins TRBV20-1 to TRBJ2-7; 11 bases map to TRBD2. The CDR3 length is 15 residues. Trimming took 3 bases from V and 4 from J; bases not matched to a gene: 8. Germline assignment: CDR1 DFQATT and CDR2 SNEGSKA (reference sequence).